This entry features one T cell receptor (beta chain) sequence. Per the authors' pipeline: It was from reference gene primer amplification that nucleated cell counts were estimated. Sequencing used immunoSEQ multiplex PCR; TCRdb keeps in-frame clones, though not all of them. The DNA was the basis for D and trimming; V, J and clone size are from that table. The table records tens of thousands of clones, more than 75% of them present only once. This sample was taken from a study of blood T cell repertoires in COVID-19. The CDR3 has 16 residues. CDR1 is SGHRS, CDR2 YFSETQ, per germline. J gave up 2 bases and V 2 bases, and 10 bases lay outside the gene matches.

The V call is TRBV5-1, the J call TRBJ2-7; 7 positions match TRBD2. The sequenced sample was peripheral blood. The receptor was derived from a human donor in a cohort sampled during active COVID-19. CDR3 residues: CASSFYIPSGAYEQYF. CDR3 nucleotides: TGCGCCAGCAGCTTTTACATCCCTAGCGGTGCCTACGAGCAGTACTTC.